Listed here are 3 T cell receptor beta chains from one sample, sequenced in a study of tumor and adjacent non-tumor tissue in lung cancer. The template was RNA from unsorted bulk tissue. A modified ARM-PCR protocol with three rounds of nested PCR amplified TCRbeta. Via MiXCR, TCRdb re-called the multiplex PCR reads, giving one row per CDR3 protein. The data contain more than 85,000 distinct CDR3 sequences, approximately 80% of them singletons. Sequencing input: lung tumor tissue. The receptors stem from a man between 65 and 80 years old with non-small cell lung cancer.

Comment on this clonotype: The missing conserved phenylalanine or tryptophan at the end of this CDR3 makes a read error likely. The J gene is TRBJ2-3, the V gene TRBV11-3, with 7 bases that match TRBD1. Germline V CDR1 and CDR2: SGHNT, YENEEA. CDR3 length: 15 residues. The junction had 12 bases not matched to a gene; V was cut back by 9 bases and J by 3 bases. Here the CDR3 DNA reads TGTGCCAGTAGCCCAAGACAGGGAGCGACAGATACGCAGTATATT. Amino acid sequence: CASSPRQGATDTQYI.

V usage is TRBV6-5 and J usage is TRBJ1-1, with a tentative D call TRBD1 (5 bases). Germline CDR1 and CDR2: MNHEY and SVGAGI. The length of the CDR3 is 13 residues. The CDR3 region has the DNA TGTATCAGCAGTTACACAGGGAACACTGAAGCTTTCTTT. It is translated as CISSYTGNTEAFF.

For this clonotype: Sequence at one end of the junction differs from germline and may be a read error. The chain is built from TRBV4-1 and TRBJ2-7, with D maybe TRBD2 (6 bases). CDR1 and CDR2 (germline): MGHRA, YSYEKL. The CDR3 covers 15 residues. CDR3 bases: TGCGCCAGCACCCAATGGCGGGACTTTTCGTACGAGCAGTACTTC. The encoded protein is CASTQWRDFSYEQYF.